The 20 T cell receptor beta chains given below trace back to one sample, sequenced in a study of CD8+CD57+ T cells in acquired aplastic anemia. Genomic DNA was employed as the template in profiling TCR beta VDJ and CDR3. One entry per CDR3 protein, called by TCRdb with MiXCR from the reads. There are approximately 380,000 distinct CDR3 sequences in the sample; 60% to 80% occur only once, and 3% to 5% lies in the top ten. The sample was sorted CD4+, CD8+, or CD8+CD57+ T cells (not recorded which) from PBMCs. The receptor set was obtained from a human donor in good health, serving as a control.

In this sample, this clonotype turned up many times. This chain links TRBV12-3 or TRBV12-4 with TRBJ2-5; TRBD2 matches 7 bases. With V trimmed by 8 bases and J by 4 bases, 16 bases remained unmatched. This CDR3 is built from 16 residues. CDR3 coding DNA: TGTGCCAGCGGGAGTAGCGGGTCCTTTCTTCTAGAGACCCAGTACTTC. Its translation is CASGSSGSFLLETQYF.

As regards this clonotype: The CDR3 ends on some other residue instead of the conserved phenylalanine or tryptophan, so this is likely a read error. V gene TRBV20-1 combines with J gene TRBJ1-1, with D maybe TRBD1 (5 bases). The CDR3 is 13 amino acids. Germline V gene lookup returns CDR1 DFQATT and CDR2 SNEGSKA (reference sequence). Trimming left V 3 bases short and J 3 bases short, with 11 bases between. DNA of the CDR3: TGCAGTGCTAGGACGGGGGTGGACACTGAAGCTTTCCCT. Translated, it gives CSARTGVDTEAFP.

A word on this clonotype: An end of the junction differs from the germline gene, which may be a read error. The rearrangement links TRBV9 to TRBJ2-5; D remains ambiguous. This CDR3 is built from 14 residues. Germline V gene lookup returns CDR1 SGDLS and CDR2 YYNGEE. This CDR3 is CAGSSAVRQVTQYF. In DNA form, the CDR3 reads TGTGCCGGCAGCTCTGCGGTTAGGCAAGTGACCCAGTACTTC.

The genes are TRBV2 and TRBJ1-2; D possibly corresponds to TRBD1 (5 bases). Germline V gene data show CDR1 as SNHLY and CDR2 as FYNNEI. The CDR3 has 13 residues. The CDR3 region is CLSSVWTTYGYTF. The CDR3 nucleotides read TGTCTCAGCAGCGTATGGACAACCTATGGCTACACCTTC.

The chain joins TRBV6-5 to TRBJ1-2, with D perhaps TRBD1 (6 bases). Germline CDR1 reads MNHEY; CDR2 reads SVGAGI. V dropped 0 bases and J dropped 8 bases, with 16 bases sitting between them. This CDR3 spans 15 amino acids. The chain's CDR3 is CASSYSRTAGDGYTF. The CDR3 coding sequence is TGTGCCAGCAGTTACTCGAGGACAGCGGGAGACGGCTACACCTTC.

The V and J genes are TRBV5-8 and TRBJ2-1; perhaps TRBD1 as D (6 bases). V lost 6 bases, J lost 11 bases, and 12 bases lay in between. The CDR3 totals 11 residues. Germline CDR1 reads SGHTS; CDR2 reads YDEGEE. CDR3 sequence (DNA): TGTGCCAGCAACCTATGGGACAAGCAGTTCTTC. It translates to CASNLWDKQFF. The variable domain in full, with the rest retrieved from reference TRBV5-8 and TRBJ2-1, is EAGVTQSPTHLIKTRGQQATLRCSPISGHTSVYWYQQALGLGLQFLLWYDEGEERNRGNFPPRFSGRQFPNYSSELNVNALELEDSALYLCASNLWDKQFFGPGTRLTVL.

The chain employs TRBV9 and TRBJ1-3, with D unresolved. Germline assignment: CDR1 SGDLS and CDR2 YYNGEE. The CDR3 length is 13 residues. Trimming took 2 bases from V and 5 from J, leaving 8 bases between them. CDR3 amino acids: CASSVLGRNTIYF. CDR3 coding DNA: TGTGCCAGCAGCGTTTTGGGGAGAAACACCATATATTTT.

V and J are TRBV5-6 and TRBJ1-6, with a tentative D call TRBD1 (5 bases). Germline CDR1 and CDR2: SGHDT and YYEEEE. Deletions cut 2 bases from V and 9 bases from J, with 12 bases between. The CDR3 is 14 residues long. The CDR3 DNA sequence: TGTGCCAGCAGCTTTGGCAGGGTGGTTTCACCCCTCCACTTT. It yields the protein CASSFGRVVSPLHF.

CDR3 amino acids: CASSDPGASVEQFF. In nucleotides, the CDR3 is TGTGCCAGTAGTGACCCGGGGGCATCGGTTGAGCAGTTCTTC. The V and J genes are TRBV19 and TRBJ2-1; D is tentatively TRBD1 or TRBD2 (6 bases each). The CDR3 runs 14 residues. Deletions cut 5 bases from V and 9 bases from J, with 17 bases between. Germline CDR1 and CDR2: LNHDA and SQIVND (reference sequence).

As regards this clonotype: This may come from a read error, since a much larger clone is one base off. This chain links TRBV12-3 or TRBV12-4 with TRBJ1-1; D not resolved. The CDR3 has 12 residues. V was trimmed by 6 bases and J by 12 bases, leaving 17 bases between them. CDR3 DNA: TGTGCCAGCAGCGCCGACCCGCGCGGAACTTTCTTT. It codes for CASSADPRGTFF.

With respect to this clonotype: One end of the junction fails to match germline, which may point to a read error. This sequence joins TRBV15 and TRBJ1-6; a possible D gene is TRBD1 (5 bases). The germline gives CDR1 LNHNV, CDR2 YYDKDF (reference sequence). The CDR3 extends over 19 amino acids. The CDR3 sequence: CAASRDFPKLWTQNAPLHF. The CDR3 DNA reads TGTGCCGCCAGCAGAGATTTCCCTAAGCTATGGACACAGAATGCACCCCTCCACTTT.

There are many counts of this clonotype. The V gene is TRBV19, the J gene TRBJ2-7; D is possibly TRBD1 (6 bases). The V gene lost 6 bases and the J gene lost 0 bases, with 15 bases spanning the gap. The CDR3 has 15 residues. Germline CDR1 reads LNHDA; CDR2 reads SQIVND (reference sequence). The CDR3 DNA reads TGTGCCAGTAGCCGCGTAACAGGGATCTCCTACGAGCAGTACTTC. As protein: CASSRVTGISYEQYF.

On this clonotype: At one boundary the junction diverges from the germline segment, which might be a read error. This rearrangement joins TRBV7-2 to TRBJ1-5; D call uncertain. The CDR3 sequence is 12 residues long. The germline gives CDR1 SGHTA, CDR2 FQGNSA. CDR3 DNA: TGTGCCAGCAGCTTAAACGCGCAGCCCCAGCACTTT. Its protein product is CASSLNAQPQHF.

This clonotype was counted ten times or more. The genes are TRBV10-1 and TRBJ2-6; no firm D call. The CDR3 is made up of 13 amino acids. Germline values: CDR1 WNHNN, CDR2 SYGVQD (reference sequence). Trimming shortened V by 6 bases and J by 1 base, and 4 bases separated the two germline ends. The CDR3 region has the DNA TGCGCCAGCAGCGCTTCTGGGGCCAACGTCCTGACTTTC. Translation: CASSASGANVLTF.

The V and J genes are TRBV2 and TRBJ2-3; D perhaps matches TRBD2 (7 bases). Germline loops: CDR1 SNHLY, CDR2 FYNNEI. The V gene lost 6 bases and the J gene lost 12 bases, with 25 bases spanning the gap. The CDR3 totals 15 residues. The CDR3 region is CASSLTRGGGQPQYF. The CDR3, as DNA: TGTGCCAGCAGCTTGACGAGAGGGGGGGGCCAGCCCCAGTATTTT.

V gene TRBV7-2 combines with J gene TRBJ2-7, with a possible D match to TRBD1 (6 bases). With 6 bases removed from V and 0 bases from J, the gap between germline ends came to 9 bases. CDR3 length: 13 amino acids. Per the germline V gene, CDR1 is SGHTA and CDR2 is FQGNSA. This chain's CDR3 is CASRETGSYEQYF. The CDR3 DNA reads TGTGCCAGCAGAGAGACAGGCTCCTACGAGCAGTACTTC.

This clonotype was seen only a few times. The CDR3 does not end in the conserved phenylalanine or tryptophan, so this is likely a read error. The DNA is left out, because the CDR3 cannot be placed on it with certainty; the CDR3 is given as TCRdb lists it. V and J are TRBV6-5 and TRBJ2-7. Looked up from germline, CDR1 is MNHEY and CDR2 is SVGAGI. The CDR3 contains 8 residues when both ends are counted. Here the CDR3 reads CASSENRR.

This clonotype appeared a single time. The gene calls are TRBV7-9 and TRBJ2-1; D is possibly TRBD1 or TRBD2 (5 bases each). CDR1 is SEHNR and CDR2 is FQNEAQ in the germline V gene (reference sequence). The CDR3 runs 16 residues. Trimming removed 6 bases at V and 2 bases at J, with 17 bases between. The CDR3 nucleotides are TGTGCCAGCAGACCCCGGGGAGTAGGGGCCTACAATGAGCAGTTCTTC. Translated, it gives CASRPRGVGAYNEQFF.

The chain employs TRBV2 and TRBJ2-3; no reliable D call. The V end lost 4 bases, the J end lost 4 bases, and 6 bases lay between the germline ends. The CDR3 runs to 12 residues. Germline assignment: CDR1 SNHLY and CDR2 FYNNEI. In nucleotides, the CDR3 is TGTGCCAGCAGTGTCCTACCAGATACGCAGTATTTT. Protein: CASSVLPDTQYF.

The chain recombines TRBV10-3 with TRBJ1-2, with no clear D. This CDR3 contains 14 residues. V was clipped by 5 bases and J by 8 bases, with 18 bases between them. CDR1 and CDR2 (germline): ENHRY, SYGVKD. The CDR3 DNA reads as TGTGCCATCAGTTATGGGCCGGGCCCCTACGGCTACACCTTC. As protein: CAISYGPGPYGYTF.